This T cell receptor beta chain was documented in a study of blood T cells in healthy people across ages. Then a second PCR, running about 6 to 11 cycles, was carried out with a sample-barcoded 5' primer and a J-beta primer mix. Each CDR3 protein gets one entry after TCRdb re-called the 5' RACE reads with MiXCR. The sample lists hundreds of thousands of distinct CDR3 sequences; roughly 56% were seen once. Germline CDR1 reads SGHTA; CDR2 reads FQGNSA. The CDR3 contains 15 residues. V lost 2 bases, J lost 4 bases, and 4 bases stayed unmatched. This clonotype appeared a few times. Sequencing was carried out using blood. The chain employs TRBV7-2 and TRBJ2-3; 9 bases agree with TRBD2. The source of this sequence is a man aged 35 to 55 in good health. The CDR3 DNA follows: TGTGCCAGCAGCTTAATAGCGGGAGTATCAGATACGCAGTATTTT. Its protein product is CASSLIAGVSDTQYF.